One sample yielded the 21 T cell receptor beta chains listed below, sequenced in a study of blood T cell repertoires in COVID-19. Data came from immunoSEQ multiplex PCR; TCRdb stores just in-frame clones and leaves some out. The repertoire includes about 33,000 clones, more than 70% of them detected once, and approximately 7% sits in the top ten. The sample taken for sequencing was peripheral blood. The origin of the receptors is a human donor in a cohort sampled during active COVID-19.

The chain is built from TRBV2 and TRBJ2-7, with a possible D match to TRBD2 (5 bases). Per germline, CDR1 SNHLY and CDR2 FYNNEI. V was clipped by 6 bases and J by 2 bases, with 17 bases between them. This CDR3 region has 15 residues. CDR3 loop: CASSPASGGAYEQYF. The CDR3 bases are TGTGCCAGCAGCCCCGCAAGCGGAGGAGCCTACGAGCAGTACTTC.

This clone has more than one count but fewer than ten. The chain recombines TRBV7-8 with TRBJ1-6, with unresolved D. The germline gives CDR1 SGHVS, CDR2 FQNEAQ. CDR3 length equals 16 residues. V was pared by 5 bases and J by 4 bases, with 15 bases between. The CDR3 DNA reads TGTGCCAGCAGCCGTAGTGAGGATACTTATAATTCACCCCTCCACTTT. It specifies CASSRSEDTYNSPLHF.

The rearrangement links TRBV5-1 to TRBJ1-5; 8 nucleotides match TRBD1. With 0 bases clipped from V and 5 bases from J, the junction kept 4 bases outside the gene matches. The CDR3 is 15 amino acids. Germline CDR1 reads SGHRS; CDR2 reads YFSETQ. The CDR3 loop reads CASSLDRGLDQPQHF. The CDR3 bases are TGCGCCAGCAGCTTGGACAGGGGGTTAGATCAGCCCCAGCATTTT.

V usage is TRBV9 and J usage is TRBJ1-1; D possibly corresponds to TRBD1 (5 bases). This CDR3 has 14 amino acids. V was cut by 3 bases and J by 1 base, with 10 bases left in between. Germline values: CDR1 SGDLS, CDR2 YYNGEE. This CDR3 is CASSATGGNTEAFF. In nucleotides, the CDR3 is TGTGCCAGCAGCGCCACGGGGGGGAACACTGAAGCTTTCTTT.

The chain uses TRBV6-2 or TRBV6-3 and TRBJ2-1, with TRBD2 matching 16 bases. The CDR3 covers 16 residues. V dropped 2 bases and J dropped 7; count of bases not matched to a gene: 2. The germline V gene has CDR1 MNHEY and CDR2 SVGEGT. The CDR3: CASSYGTSGRVNEQFF. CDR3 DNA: TGTGCCAGCAGTTACGGGACTAGCGGGAGGGTAAATGAGCAGTTCTTC.

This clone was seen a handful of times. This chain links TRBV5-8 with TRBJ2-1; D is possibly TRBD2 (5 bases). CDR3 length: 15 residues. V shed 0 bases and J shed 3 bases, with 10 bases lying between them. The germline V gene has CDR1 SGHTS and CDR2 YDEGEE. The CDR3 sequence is CASSLGRTLYNEQFF. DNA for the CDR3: TGTGCCAGCAGCTTGGGGAGGACCCTCTACAATGAGCAGTTCTTC.

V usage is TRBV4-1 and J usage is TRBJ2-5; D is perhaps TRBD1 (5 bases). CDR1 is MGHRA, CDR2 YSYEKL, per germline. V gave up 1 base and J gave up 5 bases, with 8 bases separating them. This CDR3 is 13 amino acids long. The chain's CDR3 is CASSQGQTETQYF. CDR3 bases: TGCGCCAGCAGCCAAGGACAGACCGAGACCCAGTACTTC.

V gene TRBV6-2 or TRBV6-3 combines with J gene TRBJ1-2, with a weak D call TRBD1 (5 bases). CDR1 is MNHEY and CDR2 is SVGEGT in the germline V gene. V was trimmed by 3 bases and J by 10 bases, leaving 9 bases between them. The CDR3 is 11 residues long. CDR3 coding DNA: TGTGCCAGCAGTTATCAGGGTGCCTACACCTTC. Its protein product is CASSYQGAYTF.

CDR3 amino acids: CASSTARQTQETQYF. The CDR3 DNA follows: TGTGCCAGCAGTACAGCCCGACAGACTCAAGAGACCCAGTACTTC. This rearrangement joins TRBV6-6 to TRBJ2-5; possible D gene TRBD1, 5 bases. The CDR3 loop spans 15 amino acids. Germline assignment: CDR1 MNHNY and CDR2 SVGAGI (reference sequence). V was cut by 5 bases and J by 2 bases, with 15 bases left in between.

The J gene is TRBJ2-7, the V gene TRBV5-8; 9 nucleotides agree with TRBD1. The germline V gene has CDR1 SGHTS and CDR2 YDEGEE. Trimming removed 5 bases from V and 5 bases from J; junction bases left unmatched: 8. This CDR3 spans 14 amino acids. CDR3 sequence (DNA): TGTGCCAGCAGTTCCGGGACAGGGCTGCACGAGCAGTACTTC. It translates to CASSSGTGLHEQYF. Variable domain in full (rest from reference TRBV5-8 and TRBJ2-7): EAGVTQSPTHLIKTRGQQATLRCSPISGHTSVYWYQQALGLGLQFLLWYDEGEERNRGNFPPRFSGRQFPNYSSELNVNALELEDSALYLCASSSGTGLHEQYFGPGTRLTVT.

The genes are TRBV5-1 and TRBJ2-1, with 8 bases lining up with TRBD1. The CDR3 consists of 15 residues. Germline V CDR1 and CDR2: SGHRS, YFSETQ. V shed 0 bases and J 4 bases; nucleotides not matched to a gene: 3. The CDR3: CASSLAQGAYNEQFF. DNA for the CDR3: TGCGCCAGCAGCTTGGCCCAGGGGGCTTACAATGAGCAGTTCTTC.

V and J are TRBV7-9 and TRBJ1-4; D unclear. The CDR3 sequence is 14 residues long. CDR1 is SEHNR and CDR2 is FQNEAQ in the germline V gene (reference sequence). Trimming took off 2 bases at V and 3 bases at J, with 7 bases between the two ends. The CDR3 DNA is TGTGCCAGCAGCTTATCCGGGTCTAATGAAAAACTGTTTTTT. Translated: CASSLSGSNEKLFF.

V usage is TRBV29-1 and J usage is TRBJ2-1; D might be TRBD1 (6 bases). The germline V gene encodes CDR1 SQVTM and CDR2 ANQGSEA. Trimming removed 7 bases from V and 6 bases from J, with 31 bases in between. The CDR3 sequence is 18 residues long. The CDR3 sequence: CSAILRGLASSFGNEQFF. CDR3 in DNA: TGCAGCGCTATACTCAGGGGTTTAGCAAGTTCGTTCGGCAATGAGCAGTTCTTC.

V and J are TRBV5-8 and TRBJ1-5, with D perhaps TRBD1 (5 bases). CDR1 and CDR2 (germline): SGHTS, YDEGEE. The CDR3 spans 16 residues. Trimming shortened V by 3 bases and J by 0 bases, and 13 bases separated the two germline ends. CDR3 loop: CASSWGGDYSNQPQHF. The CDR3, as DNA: TGTGCCAGCAGCTGGGGAGGGGATTATAGCAATCAGCCCCAGCATTTT. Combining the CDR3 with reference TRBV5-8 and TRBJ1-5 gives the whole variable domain EAGVTQSPTHLIKTRGQQATLRCSPISGHTSVYWYQQALGLGLQFLLWYDEGEERNRGNFPPRFSGRQFPNYSSELNVNALELEDSALYLCASSWGGDYSNQPQHFGDGTRLSIL.

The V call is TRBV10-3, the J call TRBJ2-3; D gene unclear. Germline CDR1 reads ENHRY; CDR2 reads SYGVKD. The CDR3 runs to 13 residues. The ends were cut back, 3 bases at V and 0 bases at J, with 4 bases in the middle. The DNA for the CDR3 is TGTGCCATCAGTGATATGAGCACAGATACGCAGTATTTT. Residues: CAISDMSTDTQYF.

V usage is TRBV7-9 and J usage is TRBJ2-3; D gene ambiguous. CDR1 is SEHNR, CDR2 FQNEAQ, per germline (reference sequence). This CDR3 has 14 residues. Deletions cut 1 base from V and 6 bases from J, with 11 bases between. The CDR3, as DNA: TGTGCCAGCAGCTTAGGGCCCCCGAGGGATACGCAGTATTTT. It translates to CASSLGPPRDTQYF.

CDR3 in amino acids: CASSLQGAAEAFF. The CDR3 DNA reads TGTGCCAGCAGCTTACAGGGGGCGGCTGAAGCTTTCTTT. The V and J genes are TRBV7-2 and TRBJ1-1; 8 bases align to TRBD1. CDR1 and CDR2 (germline): SGHTA, FQGNSA. This CDR3 region has 13 residues. Trimming took 2 bases from V and 6 from J; bases not matched to a gene: 2.

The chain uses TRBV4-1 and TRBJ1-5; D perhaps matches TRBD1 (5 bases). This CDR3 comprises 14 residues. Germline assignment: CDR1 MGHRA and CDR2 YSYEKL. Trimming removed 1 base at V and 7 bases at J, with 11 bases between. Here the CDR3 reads CASSQVRGEQPQHF. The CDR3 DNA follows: TGCGCCAGCAGCCAAGTCCGGGGGGAACAGCCCCAGCATTTT.

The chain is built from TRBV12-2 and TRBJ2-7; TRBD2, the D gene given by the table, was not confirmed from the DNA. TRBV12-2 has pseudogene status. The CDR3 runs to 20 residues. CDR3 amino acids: CASRLAGQGNCSGSSYEQYF. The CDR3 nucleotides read TGTGCAAGTCGCTTAGCCGGACAGGGGAATTGTAGCGGGAGCTCCTACGAGCAGTACTTC.

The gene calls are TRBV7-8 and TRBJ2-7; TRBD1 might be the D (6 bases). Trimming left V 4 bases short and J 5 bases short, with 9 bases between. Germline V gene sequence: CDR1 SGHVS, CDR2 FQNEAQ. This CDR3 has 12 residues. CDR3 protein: CASSSRTDEQYF. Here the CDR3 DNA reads TGTGCCAGCAGCTCCCGGACAGACGAGCAGTACTTC.

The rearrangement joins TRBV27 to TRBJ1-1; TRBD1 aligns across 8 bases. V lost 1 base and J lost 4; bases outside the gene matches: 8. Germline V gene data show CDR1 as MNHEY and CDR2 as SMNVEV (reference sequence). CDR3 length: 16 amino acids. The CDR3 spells CASSLYPPTGGTEAFF. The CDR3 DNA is TGTGCCAGCAGTTTATATCCACCAACAGGGGGCACTGAAGCTTTCTTT.